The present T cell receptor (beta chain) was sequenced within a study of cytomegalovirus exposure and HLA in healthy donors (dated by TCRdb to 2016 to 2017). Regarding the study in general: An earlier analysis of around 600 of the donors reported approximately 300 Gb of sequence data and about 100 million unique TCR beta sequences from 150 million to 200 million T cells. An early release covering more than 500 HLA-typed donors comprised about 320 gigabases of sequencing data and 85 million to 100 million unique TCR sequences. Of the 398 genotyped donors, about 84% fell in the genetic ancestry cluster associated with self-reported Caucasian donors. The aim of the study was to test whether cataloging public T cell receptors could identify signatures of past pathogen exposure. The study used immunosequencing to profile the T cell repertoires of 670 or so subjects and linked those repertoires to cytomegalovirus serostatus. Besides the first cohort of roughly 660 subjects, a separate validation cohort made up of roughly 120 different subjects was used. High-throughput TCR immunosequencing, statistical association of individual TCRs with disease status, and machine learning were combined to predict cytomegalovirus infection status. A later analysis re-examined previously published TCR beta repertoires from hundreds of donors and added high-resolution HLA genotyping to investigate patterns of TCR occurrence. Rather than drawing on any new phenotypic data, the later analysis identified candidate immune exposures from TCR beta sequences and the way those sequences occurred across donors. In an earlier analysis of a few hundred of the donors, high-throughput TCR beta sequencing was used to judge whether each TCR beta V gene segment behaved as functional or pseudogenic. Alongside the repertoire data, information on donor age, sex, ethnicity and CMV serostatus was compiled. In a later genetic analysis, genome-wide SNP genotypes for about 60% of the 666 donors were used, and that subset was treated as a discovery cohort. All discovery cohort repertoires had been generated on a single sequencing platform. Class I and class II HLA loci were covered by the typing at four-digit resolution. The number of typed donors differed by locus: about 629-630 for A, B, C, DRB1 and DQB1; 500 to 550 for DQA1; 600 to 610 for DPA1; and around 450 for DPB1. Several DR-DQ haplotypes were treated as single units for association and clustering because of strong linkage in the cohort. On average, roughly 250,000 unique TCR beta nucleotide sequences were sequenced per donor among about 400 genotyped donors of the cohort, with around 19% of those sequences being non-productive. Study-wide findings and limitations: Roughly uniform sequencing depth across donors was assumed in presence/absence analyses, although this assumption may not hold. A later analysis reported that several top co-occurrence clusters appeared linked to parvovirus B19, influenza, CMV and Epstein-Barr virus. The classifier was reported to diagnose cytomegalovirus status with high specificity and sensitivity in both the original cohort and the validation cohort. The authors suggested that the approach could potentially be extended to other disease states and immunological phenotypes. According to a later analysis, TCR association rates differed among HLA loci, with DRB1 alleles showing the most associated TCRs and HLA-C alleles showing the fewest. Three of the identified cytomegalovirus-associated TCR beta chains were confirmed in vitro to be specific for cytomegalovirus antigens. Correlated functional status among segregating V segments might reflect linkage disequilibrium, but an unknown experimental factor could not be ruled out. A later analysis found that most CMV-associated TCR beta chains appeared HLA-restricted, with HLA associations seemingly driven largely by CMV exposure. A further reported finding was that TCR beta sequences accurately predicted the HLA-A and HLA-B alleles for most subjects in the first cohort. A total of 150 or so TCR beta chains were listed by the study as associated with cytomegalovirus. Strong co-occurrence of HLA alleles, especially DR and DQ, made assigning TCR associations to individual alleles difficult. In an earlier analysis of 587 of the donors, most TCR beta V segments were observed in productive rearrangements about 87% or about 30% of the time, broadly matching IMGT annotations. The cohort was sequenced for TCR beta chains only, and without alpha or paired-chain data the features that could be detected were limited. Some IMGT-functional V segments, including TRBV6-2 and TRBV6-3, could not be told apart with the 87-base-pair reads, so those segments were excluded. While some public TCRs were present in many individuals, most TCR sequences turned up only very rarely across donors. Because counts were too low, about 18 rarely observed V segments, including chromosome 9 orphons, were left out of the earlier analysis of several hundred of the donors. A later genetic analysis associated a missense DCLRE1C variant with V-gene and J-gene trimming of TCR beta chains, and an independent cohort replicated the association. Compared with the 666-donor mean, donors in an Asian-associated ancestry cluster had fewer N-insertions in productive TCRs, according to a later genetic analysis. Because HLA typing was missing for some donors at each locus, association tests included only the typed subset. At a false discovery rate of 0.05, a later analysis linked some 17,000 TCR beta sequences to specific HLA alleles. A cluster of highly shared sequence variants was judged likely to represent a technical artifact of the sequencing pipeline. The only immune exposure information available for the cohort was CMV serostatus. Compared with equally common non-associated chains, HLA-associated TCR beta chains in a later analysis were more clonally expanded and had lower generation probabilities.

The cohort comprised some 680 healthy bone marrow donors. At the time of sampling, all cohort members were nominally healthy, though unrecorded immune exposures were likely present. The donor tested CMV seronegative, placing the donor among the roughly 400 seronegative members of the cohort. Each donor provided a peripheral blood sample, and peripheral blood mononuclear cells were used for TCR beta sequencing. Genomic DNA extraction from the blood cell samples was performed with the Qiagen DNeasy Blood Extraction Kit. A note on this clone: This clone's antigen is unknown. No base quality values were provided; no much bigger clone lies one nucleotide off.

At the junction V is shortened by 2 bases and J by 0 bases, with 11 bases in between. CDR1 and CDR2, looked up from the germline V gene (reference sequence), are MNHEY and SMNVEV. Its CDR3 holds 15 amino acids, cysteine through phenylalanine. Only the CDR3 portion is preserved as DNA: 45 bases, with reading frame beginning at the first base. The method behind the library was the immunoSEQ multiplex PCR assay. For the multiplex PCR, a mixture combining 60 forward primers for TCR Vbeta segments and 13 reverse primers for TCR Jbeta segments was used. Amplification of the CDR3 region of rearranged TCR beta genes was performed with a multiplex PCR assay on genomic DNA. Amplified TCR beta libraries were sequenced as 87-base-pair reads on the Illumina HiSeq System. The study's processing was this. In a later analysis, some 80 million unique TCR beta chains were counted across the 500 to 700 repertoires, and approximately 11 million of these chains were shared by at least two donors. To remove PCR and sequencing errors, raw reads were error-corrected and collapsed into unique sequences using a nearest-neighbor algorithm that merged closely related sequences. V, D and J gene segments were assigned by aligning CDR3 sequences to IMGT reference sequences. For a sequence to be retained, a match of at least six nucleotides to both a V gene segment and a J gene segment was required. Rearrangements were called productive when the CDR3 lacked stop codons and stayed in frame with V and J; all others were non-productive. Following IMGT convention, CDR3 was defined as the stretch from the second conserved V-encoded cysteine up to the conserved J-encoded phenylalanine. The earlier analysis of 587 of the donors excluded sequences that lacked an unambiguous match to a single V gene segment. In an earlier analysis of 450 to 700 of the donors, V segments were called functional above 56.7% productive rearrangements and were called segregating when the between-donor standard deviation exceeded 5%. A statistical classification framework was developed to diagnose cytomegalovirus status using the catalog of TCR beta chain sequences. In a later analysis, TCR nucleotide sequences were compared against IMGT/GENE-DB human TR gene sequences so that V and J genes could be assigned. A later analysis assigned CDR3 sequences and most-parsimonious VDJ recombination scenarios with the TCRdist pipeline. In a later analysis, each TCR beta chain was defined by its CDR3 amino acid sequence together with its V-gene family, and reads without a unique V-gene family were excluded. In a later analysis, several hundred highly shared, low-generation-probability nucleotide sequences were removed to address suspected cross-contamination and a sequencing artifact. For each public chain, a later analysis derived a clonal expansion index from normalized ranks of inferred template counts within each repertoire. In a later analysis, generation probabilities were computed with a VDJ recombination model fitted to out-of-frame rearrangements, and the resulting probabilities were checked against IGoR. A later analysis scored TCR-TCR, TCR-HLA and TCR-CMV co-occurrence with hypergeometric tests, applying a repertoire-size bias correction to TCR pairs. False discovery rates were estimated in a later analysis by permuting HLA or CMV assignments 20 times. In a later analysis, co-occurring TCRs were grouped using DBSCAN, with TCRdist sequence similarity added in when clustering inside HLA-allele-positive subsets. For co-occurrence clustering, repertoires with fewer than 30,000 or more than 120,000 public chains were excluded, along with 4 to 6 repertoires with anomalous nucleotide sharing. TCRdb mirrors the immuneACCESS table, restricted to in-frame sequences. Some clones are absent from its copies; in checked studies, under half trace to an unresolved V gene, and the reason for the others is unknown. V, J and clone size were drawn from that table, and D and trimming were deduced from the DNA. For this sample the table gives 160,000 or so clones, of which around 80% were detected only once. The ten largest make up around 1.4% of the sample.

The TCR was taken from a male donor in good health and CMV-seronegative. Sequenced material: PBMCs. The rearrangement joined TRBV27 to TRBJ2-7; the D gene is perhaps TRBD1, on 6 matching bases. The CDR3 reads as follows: CASSLRGHSSYEQYF. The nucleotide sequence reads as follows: TGTGCCAGCAGTTTAAGGGGACACTCCTCCTACGAGCAGTACTTC.